The rows below give T cell receptor beta chains drawn from one sample of a study of radiotherapy plus CTLA-4 blockade in lung cancer. Libraries were prepared by immunoSEQ multiplex PCR; TCRdb keeps only in-frame clonotypes and omits some of them. The sample has around 100,000 clones, approximately 77% seen once. Sequenced material: peripheral blood, taken from a patient treated with radiotherapy plus ipilimumab. The receptors were sampled from a human donor with non-small cell lung cancer that progressed on radiotherapy plus ipilimumab. Some clones in this sample may be carry-over from other donors' samples. Each CDR3 is given with its conserved first and last residue. D genes are given only for firm matches. Size is stated for part of the rows, as once, few or many counts, or as a class when the clone is expanded.

NA,TRBJ2-7,TRBV28,NA,CASSPDSYEQYF,TGTGCCAGCAGCCCCGACAGCTACGAGCAGTACTTC
NA,TRBJ1-2,TRBV6-1,NA,CASSATAPTGSGGRDYGYTF,TGTGCCAGCAGTGCCACTGCCCCCACGGGGTCCGGCGGGAGAGACTATGGCTACACCTTC
NA,TRBJ1-5,TRBV7-2,NA,CASSSFRVGQPQHF,TGTGCCAGCAGCTCCTTTCGGGTTGGTCAGCCCCAGCATTTT
NA,TRBJ2-2,TRBV6-4,TRBD1,CASTGGNTGELFF,TGTGCCAGCACAGGGGGTAACACCGGGGAGCTGTTTTTT
NA,TRBJ2-5,TRBV11-2,NA,CASSPPQTHRKETQYF,TGTGCCAGCAGCCCTCCACAGACTCACAGGAAAGAGACCCAGTACTTC
once,TRBJ2-2,TRBV19,NA,CASSSKPGTNTGELFF,TGTGCCAGTAGTTCGAAGCCCGGAACGAACACCGGGGAGCTGTTTTTT
few,TRBJ2-2,TRBV2,NA,CASGGQGANTGELFF,TGTGCCAGCGGGGGGCAGGGGGCGAACACCGGGGAGCTGTTTTTT
NA,TRBJ2-5,TRBV6-1,NA,CASSEAITYQETQYF,TGTGCCAGCAGTGAAGCGATAACGTACCAAGAGACCCAGTACTTC
NA,TRBJ1-2,TRBV4-3,NA,CASSQDQGGRRGYTF,TGCGCCAGCAGCCAAGATCAGGGTGGTCGGAGAGGCTACACCTTC
NA,TRBJ1-4,TRBV27,NA,CASSSRVRGEKLFF,TGTGCCAGCAGTTCCCGAGTAAGGGGTGAAAAACTGTTTTTT
NA,TRBJ2-3,TRBV6-4,TRBD2,CASSDRSGSADTQYF,TGTGCCAGCAGTGACCGTAGCGGGTCCGCAGATACGCAGTATTTT
NA,TRBJ2-6,TRBV2,TRBD1,CASTQTGGHSGANVLTF,TGTGCCAGCACCCAGACAGGGGGGCACTCTGGGGCCAACGTCCTGACTTTC
NA,TRBJ2-5,TRBV6-1,NA,CASSYGETQYF,TGTGCCAGCAGTTACGGGGAGACCCAGTACTTC
NA,TRBJ1-4,TRBV5-1,NA,CASSLDGASNEKLFF,TGCGCCAGCAGCTTGGACGGCGCCTCTAATGAAAAACTGTTTTTT
NA,TRBJ1-6,TRBV7-2,NA,CASSLSYSPLHF,TGTGCCAGCAGCTTATCCTATTCACCCCTCCACTTT
NA,TRBJ2-7,TRBV5-1,TRBD1,CASSSDRGSYEQYF,TGCGCCAGCAGCTCCGACAGGGGTTCCTACGAGCAGTACTTC
NA,TRBJ2-1,TRBV25-1,TRBD2,CASSIAGLYNEQFF,TGTGCCAGCAGCATAGCGGGGTTATACAATGAGCAGTTCTTC
NA,TRBJ1-1,TRBV7-7,NA,CASSLRKDSGPNTEAFF,TGTGCTAGCAGCTTAAGAAAGGATTCGGGGCCGAACACTGAAGCTTTCTTT
NA,TRBJ2-5,TRBV5-1,TRBD2,CASSLLTSGGYQETQYF,TGCGCCAGCAGCTTGTTGACGAGCGGGGGGTACCAAGAGACCCAGTACTTC
NA,TRBJ2-1,TRBV6-5,NA,CASSYSVAGAHNEQFF,TGTGCCAGCAGTTACTCGGTGGCAGGGGCCCACAATGAGCAGTTCTTC
NA,TRBJ1-5,TRBV7-3,NA,CASSLQASNQPQHF,TGTGCCAGCAGCTTACAGGCTAGCAATCAGCCCCAGCATTTT
NA,TRBJ2-7,TRBV18,TRBD1,CASSPQPRTGIHMGYF,TGTGCCAGCTCACCACAACCCAGGACAGGGATACACATGGGGTACTTC
NA,TRBJ2-3,TRBV18,NA,CASSPLADTQYF,TGTGCCAGCTCACCACTTGCAGATACGCAGTATTTT
NA,TRBJ1-2,TRBV6-5,NA,CASSEGGGYTF,TGTGCCAGCAGTGAAGGTGGTGGCTACACCTTC
NA,TRBJ1-1,TRBV9,TRBD1,CASSVDYRGTEAFF,TGTGCCAGCAGCGTAGATTACAGGGGCACTGAAGCTTTCTTT
once,TRBJ1-2,TRBV18,NA,CASSPGEAAYGYTF,TGTGCCAGCTCACCGGGGGAAGCTGCCTATGGCTACACCTTC
NA,TRBJ1-1,TRBV11-2,NA,CASSLRMGTNTEAFF,TGTGCCAGCAGCTTAAGAATGGGGACGAACACTGAAGCTTTCTTT
NA,TRBJ1-2,TRBV4-2,TRBD1,CASSLDPGQSSYGYTF,TGTGCCAGCAGCCTCGATCCGGGACAGAGCTCCTATGGCTACACCTTC
once,TRBJ1-4,TRBV9,NA,CASSIGGATNEKLFF,TGTGCCAGCAGCATAGGGGGGGCAACTAATGAAAAACTGTTTTTT